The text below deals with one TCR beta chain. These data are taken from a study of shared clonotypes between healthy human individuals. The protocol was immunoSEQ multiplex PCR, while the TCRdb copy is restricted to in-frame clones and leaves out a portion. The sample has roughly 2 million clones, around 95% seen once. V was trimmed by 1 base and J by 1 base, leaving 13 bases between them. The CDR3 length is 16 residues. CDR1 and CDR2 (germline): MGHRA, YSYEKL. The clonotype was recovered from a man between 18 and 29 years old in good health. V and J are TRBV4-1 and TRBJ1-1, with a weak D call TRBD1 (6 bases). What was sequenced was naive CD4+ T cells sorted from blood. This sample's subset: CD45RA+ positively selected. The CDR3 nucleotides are TGCGCCAGCAGCCAAGGACGACAGGCCGCGAACACTGAAGCTTTCTTT. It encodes CASSQGRQAANTEAFF.